This TCR beta chain was recovered during a study of T-cell reconstitution after alpha-beta-depleted transplantation in children (dated by TCRdb to about 2016). In the study overall: Using TCR repertoire profiling, the study followed T-cell immune reconstitution in a quantitative way in children after TCRalphabeta/CD19-depleted allogeneic hematopoietic cell transplantation.

What the treatment or condition label conveys for this sample: allogeneic hematopoietic cell transplantation with graft depleted of TCRalphabeta T cells and CD19 B cells. Transplant recipients were children who received TCRalphabeta/CD19-depleted allogeneic hematopoietic cell grafts. This clonotype has at least ten counts. Its antigen remains unidentified. Nothing much larger sits one base from this clone, and base qualities are not available. Library preparation was by PCR. Sequencing took place on an Illumina HiSeq 2500. To normalize quantification of the TCRbeta repertoire, the TCR libraries were built with molecular barcoding that relied on unique molecular identifiers. TCRdb handled the public reads itself, with Q25 trimming in fastp and clone calling in MiXCR, and kept productive beta chains. Merged by CDR3 protein, the rows form single entries marked with the most common genes and DNA. A total of 550,000 to 800,000 distinct CDR3 sequences appear in this sample, about 12% of them only once. The biggest ten clones account for 0.79% of the sample.

CDR1 and CDR2, per the germline V gene, are SGHRS and YFSETQ. The CDR3, from cysteine to phenylalanine, totals 15 residues. CDR3 DNA is the only sequence kept; it has 45 bases, read in frame from the first base. Here V drops 8 bases and J drops 0 bases, and the junction holds 7 bases not matched to any gene. General conclusions and limits of the study: In some patients, the high TCRbeta diversity seen at day 60 was put down to recipient T cells and intrathymic progenitors that had survived conditioning. About two months after transplant, the apparently early recovery of alphabetaT-cell counts reportedly depended on just several hundred clones that had expanded rapidly and came from non-depleted graft cells. Over subsequent months, a decline in hyperexpanded clone frequencies was noted, and after one year, T-cell counts and TCRbeta diversity were mostly ascribed to newly produced T cells.

The sample consisted of PBMCs, taken before TCRalphabeta/CD19-depleted stem cell transplant. The V and J genes are TRBV5-1 and TRBJ2-1, and TRBD2 matches 8 of the central bases. The source is a girl aged 2-10 years with congenital amegakaryocytic thrombocytopenia, due to receive a stem cell transplant. In nucleotide form, the sequence is TGCGCCAGTCACGGGGGGGAGGACTCCTACAATGAGCAGTTCTTC. This translates into CASHGGEDSYNEQFF.